This T cell receptor beta chain was documented in a study of T cells in Graves' hyperthyroidism and ophthalmopathy (dated by TCRdb to the late 2010s). Study-wide context: Peripheral blood samples were taken at initial diagnosis, before any treatment was given. To identify TCR V-J signatures that set the groups apart, the researchers used a discovery cohort of more than 95 patients, made up of some 41 with Graves' ophthalmopathy and 57 with stable Graves' hyperthyroidism. Prospective prediction of ophthalmopathy was tested in an independent validation cohort of under 20 hyperthyroidism patients and 15 to 17 patients who later progressed to ophthalmopathy. For training and testing, the 100 or so patients in the discovery cohort were randomly divided in a 7:3 ratio. In addition, the study compared T-cell repertoires in thyroid tissue and in blood from about 6 Graves' hyperthyroidism patients. Once sampling was done, hyperthyroidism patients were given methimazole at a starting dose of 30 mg daily, whereas ophthalmopathy patients were given high-dose intravenous methylprednisolone. The paper reports TCR Vbeta CDR3 sequencing of 135 peripheral blood samples: some 41 ophthalmopathy, fewer than 85 hyperthyroidism and some 17 progressor patients. The research as a whole found: A model built on a 13 V-J signature distinguished ophthalmopathy from stable hyperthyroidism, reaching 87.88% sensitivity and about 81% specificity in cross-validation and 80%/75% in testing. Sample size was not statistically predetermined, and investigators were not blinded to group allocation. In validation, progression to ophthalmopathy was predicted by the model with around 71% sensitivity and nearly 75% specificity, a median of approximately 6.5 months before onset. Most expanded thyroid clonotypes (frequency above 0.001) were also detected in blood, suggesting blood repertoires may reflect thyroid immune responses.

This clonotype was observed many times. Its recognized antigen is unknown. Per-base quality was not reported, and no clone a single base away is much larger than it. Amplification of TCR beta CDR3 regions was carried out from RNA transcripts. For the first round of RT-PCR on the TCR CDR3, the HTBI primer set was used together with the Qiagen OneStep RT-PCR kit. Libraries were constructed in a second round of multiplex PCR, after which size selection and purification were carried out. Sequencing of the libraries was done on an Illumina HiSeq2000 using paired-end 100 bp reads. The original methods were these. SOAPnuke was used to process the raw data, throwing out any read that contained adapters or uncalled bases, had a mean Phred below 15, or lacked an exact constant-primer or identifier match. COPE v1.2.5 was used to merge the high-quality paired reads, and each unique nucleotide sequence was defined as a clonotype. MiTCR v1.1 was used to align clonotypes to the IMGT TRBV, TRBD and TRBJ reference segments. Only V-J combinations with frequency above 0.0001, covering approximately 99% of repertoires, were analysed. A TCS score was defined as the ratio between F50 (clonal expansion) and ExV (chaos), using BLOSUM62-based TCRdist between CDR3 peptides within each V-J. Welch's t-statistics and random forest reduced around 510 V-J features to around 14, which were used in a naive Bayes classifier (R e1071). TCRdb ran its own pipeline on the public reads, namely fastp trimming at Q25 and MiXCR clone calling, and kept in-frame beta chains. Under each unique CDR3 protein, matching rows form one entry showing the most common genes and DNA. V and J calls and clone size were set by TCRdb, not the authors. For this sample there are roughly 700,000 distinct CDR3 sequences; 11% to 15% appear just once. Of the sample, 9.5% to 13% falls within the top ten clones.

Stable Graves' hyperthyroidism was defined as no progression to ophthalmopathy during 18 months of follow-up. Hyperthyroidism patients were aged 18 to 65 years and newly diagnosed, with disease duration of less than 2 months. The study excluded patients with uncontrolled infections, other autoimmune diseases, pregnancy or lactation. Clinical symptoms, serum thyroxine and TRAb, thyroid ultrasound, and orbital computed tomography formed the basis for the diagnoses. PBMCs were separated from roughly 9.6 ml of fresh peripheral blood using Ficoll-Paque density gradient centrifugation. Total RNA was extracted with Trizol reagent, and quality was checked on an Agilent 2100 Bioanalyzer. CDR1 SNHLY and CDR2 FYNNEI are derived from the germline V gene. Spanning cysteine to phenylalanine, the CDR3 consists of 21 amino acids. Solely the CDR3 DNA is kept, with 63 bases framed from the first base. Trimming takes 6 bases off V and 0 bases off J; junction bases not matched to a gene: 23.

The V and J segments used are TRBV2 and TRBJ2-3; the central 8 bases match TRBD1. Sequenced material: blood. The sequence was collected from a young woman with Graves' hyperthyroidism. The CDR3: CASRGDRPFSERSPSTDTQYF. The nucleotide sequence is TGTGCCAGCAGGGGGGACAGGCCTTTCTCCGAGCGATCCCCTAGCACAGATACGCAGTATTTT.